This entry lists 12 T cell receptor beta chains sequenced from one sample in a study of naive and memory T cell subsets. Both TRBC1 and TRBC2 were covered by a beta constant-region primer of two equimolar oligonucleotides. Nested alpha and beta constant-region primers with the SP2 primer drove four PCR rounds on ligated cDNA. In TCRdb, the UMI-ligation and nested PCR reads were re-called with MiXCR into one record per CDR3 protein. The sample yields some 80,000 distinct CDR3 sequences, around 9% seen once. Input material: naive CD8+ T cells from blood. The origin of the receptors is a human donor in good health.

This clonotype was detected ten times or more. The rearrangement uses TRBV5-1 and TRBJ2-3, with 8 bases matching TRBD2. The V gene end was trimmed by 0 bases and the J gene end by 3 bases; junction bases not matched to a gene: 6. This CDR3 has 16 residues. Per germline, CDR1 SGHRS and CDR2 YFSETQ. The CDR3 here is CASSLVPSGQTDTQYF. The CDR3 region has the DNA TGCGCCAGCAGCTTGGTTCCTAGCGGGCAAACAGATACGCAGTATTTT.

This clonotype was counted ten times or more. V and J are TRBV20-1 and TRBJ1-2; TRBD1 matches 7 bases. CDR3 length equals 13 residues. In germline, CDR1 is DFQATT, CDR2 SNEGSKA (reference sequence). The ends lost 5 bases at V and 3 bases at J; junction bases unmatched: 6. CDR3 amino acids: CSADRVFDYGYTF. As DNA, the CDR3 is TGCAGTGCTGACAGGGTATTCGACTATGGCTACACCTTC.

This clonotype has only a few counts. The chain couples TRBV27 to TRBJ2-5; 7 bases line up with TRBD2. The CDR3 consists of 14 residues. Germline-derived CDR1 and CDR2 are MNHEY and SMNVEV (reference sequence). J was trimmed by 5 bases and V by 7 bases; bases with no gene match: 10. CDR3 DNA: TGTGCCAGCATGCCCGGGGGGTTTGGGGAGACCCAGTACTTC. It yields the protein CASMPGGFGETQYF.

As DNA, the CDR3 is TGTGCCAGCAGTTTCGCCAGGCGCGGTAATGAGCAGTTCTTC. Protein: CASSFARRGNEQFF. The chain recombines TRBV6-2 or TRBV6-3 with TRBJ2-1, with unresolved D. Trimming stripped 4 bases from V and 7 bases from J, with 14 bases between. The CDR3 spans 14 residues. Germline V gene data show CDR1 as MNHEY and CDR2 as SVGEGT.

This clonotype occurred many times. The rearrangement uses TRBV27 and TRBJ2-5; TRBD1 agrees at 9 bases. This CDR3 contains 17 residues. With 5 bases clipped from V and 2 bases from J, the junction kept 12 bases outside the gene matches. Looked up from germline, CDR1 is MNHEY and CDR2 is SMNVEV (reference sequence). CDR3 DNA sequence: TGTGCCAGCAGTCCGATAAACAGGGGGCTCTTACAAGAGACCCAGTACTTC. It yields the protein CASSPINRGLLQETQYF.

There are many counts of this clonotype. The V and J genes are TRBV27 and TRBJ1-1; D gene unclear. CDR1 and CDR2 from the germline V gene are MNHEY and SMNVEV (reference sequence). The length of the CDR3 is 14 residues. Trimming took off 6 bases at V and 0 bases at J, with 11 bases between the two ends. CDR3 in DNA: TGTGCCAGCAGCCCACCGAACCTGAACACTGAAGCTTTCTTT. As protein: CASSPPNLNTEAFF.

This clonotype appeared many times. This chain joins TRBV18 and TRBJ1-1; no clear D. The CDR3 has 15 amino acids. Deletions cut 3 bases from V and 6 bases from J, with 17 bases between. Germline lookup yields CDR1 KGHSH and CDR2 LQKENI. As DNA, the CDR3 is TGTGCCAGCTCACCCTCGGAATACAGATTGCCTGAAGCTTTCTTT. Residues: CASSPSEYRLPEAFF.

This clonotype was seen a handful of times. The V call is TRBV2, the J call TRBJ2-1; D ambiguous. The V end lost 10 bases, the J end lost 7 bases, and 17 bases lay between the germline ends. The CDR3 spans 13 residues. The V gene's germline CDR1 is SNHLY and CDR2 FYNNEI. CDR3 loop: CAITPASRNEQFF. The CDR3, as DNA: TGTGCCATAACTCCGGCCAGTCGGAATGAGCAGTTCTTC.

Many counts were recorded for this clonotype. The chain recombines TRBV5-1 with TRBJ2-4; 10 nucleotides align to TRBD2. J was trimmed by 7 bases and V by 0 bases; bases with no gene match: 10. The germline CDR1 and CDR2 sequences are SGHRS and YFSETQ. The CDR3 is 17 residues long. The CDR3 region is CASSLVLAGENGNIQYF. The DNA for the CDR3 is TGCGCCAGCAGCTTGGTGCTAGCGGGAGAGAATGGGAACATTCAGTACTTC. Supplemented by reference TRBV5-1 and TRBJ2-4, the full variable domain reads KAGVTQTPRYLIKTRGQQVTLSCSPISGHRSVSWYQQTPGQGLQFLFEYFSETQRNKGNFPGRFSGRQFSNSRSEMNVSTLELGDSALYLCASSLVLAGENGNIQYFGAGTRLSVL.

In its sample, this clonotype was seen many times. V usage is TRBV20-1 and J usage is TRBJ2-5, with D possibly matching TRBD1 (5 bases). Germline assignment: CDR1 DFQATT and CDR2 SNEGSKA (reference sequence). The CDR3 length is 12 residues. V lost 4 bases to trimming and J lost 4 bases, with 10 bases between them. The CDR3 nucleotides read TGCAGTGCTAACTCCCAGGGAGAGACCCAGTACTTC. Translating it yields CSANSQGETQYF.

This clonotype has ten or more counts. The V call is TRBV10-3, the J call TRBJ2-3, with 9 bases lining up with TRBD1. The germline V gene has CDR1 ENHRY and CDR2 SYGVKD. There are 15 residues in the CDR3. V shed 5 bases and J 3 bases; nucleotides not matched to a gene: 6. The CDR3 loop is CAISLTGGRTDTQYF. CDR3 in DNA: TGTGCCATCAGTCTGACAGGGGGTCGGACAGATACGCAGTATTTT.

Ten or more counts support this clonotype. CDR3 nucleotide sequence: TGTGCCAGCAGCTCCTATAGCGGGAGCTCCTACGAGCAGTACTTC. Translation: CASSSYSGSSYEQYF. The V and J genes are TRBV7-9 and TRBJ2-7; 9 bases are a match to TRBD2. Germline assignment: CDR1 SEHNR and CDR2 FQNEAQ (reference sequence). The CDR3 has 15 amino acids. J gave up 0 bases and V 4 bases, and 4 bases lay outside the gene matches.